In its sample, the clone carrying this TCR beta chain is medium-sized. These data are taken from a study of spatial heterogeneity in lung cancer. From the 5' RACE reads, TCRdb called clonotypes with MiXCR, one entry per CDR3 protein. The table includes 3,600 or so distinct CDR3 sequences, 6% to 9% detected once. V lost 4 bases to trimming and J lost 7 bases, with 14 bases between them. The CDR3 is 14 amino acids. In germline, CDR1 is MNHEY, CDR2 SMNVEV (reference sequence). Time point described: sample taken at primary tumor resection. Sequencing covered unsorted whole RNA taken from tumor, nontumor lung or frozen PBMC.

This sequence was found in a male donor with early-stage non-small cell lung cancer. The sample in question was normal lung tissue next to the tumor, obtained at surgery. The rearrangement links TRBV27 to TRBJ1-5; D call uncertain. The chain's CDR3 is CASSSRYGGQPQHF. The CDR3 nucleotides read TGTGCCAGCAGTTCCCGGTACGGTGGGCAGCCCCAGCATTTT.